Given below is one T cell receptor (beta chain) in context. Naive CD8 cells lacked CD45RO, underwent positive selection for CCR7 and left out terminally differentiated effector memory CD45RA+ cells. This CDR3 comprises 17 residues. Germline trimming cut 3 bases from V and 0 bases from J; bases unmatched to any gene: 7. Germline values: CDR1 KGHSH, CDR2 LQKENI. The method was immunoSEQ multiplex PCR; TCRdb's version includes in-frame clones alone and lacks a portion of them. The top ten hold less than 0.35% of the sample, which has about 600,000 clones, 95% to 98% seen once. This specimen belongs to a study of shared clonotypes between healthy human individuals.

Sequencing input: naive CD8+ T cells sorted from blood. This receptor was obtained from a man aged 30-40 years in good health. This sequence joins TRBV18 and TRBJ2-3; TRBD2 aligns across 9 bases. The CDR3 is CASSPKVTSGSTDTQYF. DNA for the CDR3: TGTGCCAGCTCACCGAAAGTGACTAGCGGTAGCACAGATACGCAGTATTTT.